One sample yielded the 29 T cell receptor beta chains listed below, sequenced in a study of cytomegalovirus exposure and HLA in healthy donors. This PCR relied on a set of 60 Vbeta primers and 13 Jbeta primers. Produced via immunoSEQ multiplex PCR; TCRdb's table is partial and in-frame only. The table includes more than 95,000 clones, around 81% detected once. Sequencing used PBMCs. Receptor source: a woman aged 25 to 45 in good health and CMV-seronegative.

The chain employs TRBV5-1 and TRBJ2-7; no clear D gene. V lost 2 bases to trimming and J lost 2 bases, with 8 bases between them. Germline CDR1 and CDR2: SGHRS and YFSETQ. CDR3 length: 13 amino acids. The CDR3 DNA reads TGCGCCAGCAGCTTCAGGCTCGCCTACGAGCAGTACTTC. Translating gives CASSFRLAYEQYF.

J is TRBJ1-2 and V is TRBV7-2, with D maybe TRBD1 (5 bases). In germline, CDR1 is SGHTA, CDR2 FQGNSA. The length of the CDR3 is 13 residues. V shed 3 bases and J shed 6 bases, with 11 bases lying between them. The CDR3 DNA reads TGTGCCAGCAGCTTGAGCCAGGGAAATGGCTACACCTTC. Encoded protein: CASSLSQGNGYTF. Based on the CDR3 plus reference TRBV7-2 and TRBJ1-2, the full variable domain is GAGVSQSPSNKVTEKGKDVELRCDPISGHTALYWYRQSLGQGLEFLIYFQGNSAPDKSGLPSDRFSAERTGGSVSTLTIQRTQQEDSAVYLCASSLSQGNGYTFGSGTRLTVV.

The chain joins TRBV28 to TRBJ2-7; the match to TRBD1 covers 7 bases. CDR3 length: 13 amino acids. V was clipped by 5 bases and J by 3 bases; unmatched bases: 4. Per the germline V gene, CDR1 is MDHEN and CDR2 is SYDVKM. The CDR3 nucleotides are TGTGCCAGCAGTCCCGGGACAGACTACGAGCAGTACTTC. Translating it yields CASSPGTDYEQYF.

The DNA for the CDR3 is TGTGCCAGCAGCCCCGTGGTCGTTGCAGGGACTGAAGCTTTCTTT. Its protein product is CASSPVVVAGTEAFF. The gene calls are TRBV9 and TRBJ1-1, with D perhaps TRBD1 (5 bases). CDR1 and CDR2 (germline): SGDLS, YYNGEE. The CDR3 spans 15 residues. V gave up 4 bases and J gave up 5 bases, with 18 bases separating them. The variable domain in full, completed from reference TRBV9 and TRBJ1-1, reads DSGVTQTPKHLITATGQRVTLRCSPRSGDLSVYWYQQSLDQGLQFLIQYYNGEERAKGNILERFSAQQFPDLHSELNLSSLELGDSALYFCASSPVVVAGTEAFFGQGTRLTVV.

This clone is a singleton in its sample. The junction shows a germline mismatch at one end, possibly a read error. The chain links TRBV15 to TRBJ2-5; the D gene is possibly TRBD2 (6 bases). Germline assignment: CDR1 LNHNV and CDR2 YYDKDF (reference sequence). The CDR3 loop spans 17 amino acids. CDR3 sequence: CAISRNGPGEGQETQYF. CDR3 coding DNA: TGTGCCATCAGCAGAAACGGACCGGGAGAGGGGCAAGAGACCCAGTACTTC.

This chain joins TRBV19 and TRBJ1-5; D is uncertain. Germline-derived CDR1 and CDR2 are LNHDA and SQIVND (reference sequence). The germline V and J ends were trimmed by 7 bases and 1 base, with 11 bases remaining between them. The CDR3 runs 14 residues. The CDR3 spells CASTNDISNQPQHF. The CDR3 DNA is TGTGCCAGTACGAACGACATCAGCAATCAGCCCCAGCATTTT.

This clone appeared a few times. The chain carries TRBV28 and TRBJ1-1; perhaps TRBD1 as D (6 bases). CDR3 size: 13 residues. V shed 6 bases and J shed 5 bases, with 13 bases lying between them. Germline V gene data show CDR1 as MDHEN and CDR2 as SYDVKM. CDR3 in amino acids: CASSGQGWTEAFF. CDR3 bases: TGTGCCAGCAGCGGGCAGGGGTGGACTGAAGCTTTCTTT.

The rearrangement uses TRBV6-1 and TRBJ2-7; a possible D gene is TRBD1 (6 bases). Germline assignment: CDR1 MNHNS and CDR2 SASEGT. V dropped 8 bases and J dropped 3 bases, with 14 bases sitting between them. The CDR3 covers 13 residues. CDR3 sequence: CASARDTVYEQYF. The DNA for the CDR3 is TGTGCCAGCGCCCGGGACACGGTCTACGAGCAGTACTTC.

The chain is built from TRBV6-1 and TRBJ1-4; D is uncertain. CDR1 MNHNS and CDR2 SASEGT come from the germline V gene. The CDR3 is 14 residues long. V gave up 1 base and J gave up 3 bases, with 6 bases separating them. CDR3 amino acids: CASSEGAANEKLFF. The CDR3 DNA follows: TGTGCCAGCAGTGAAGGGGCAGCTAATGAAAAACTGTTTTTT.

V and J are TRBV4-3 and TRBJ1-4; 7 bases map to TRBD1. The CDR3 runs to 18 residues. Germline CDR1 and CDR2: LGHNA and YSLEER. V lost 0 bases, J lost 0 bases, and 7 bases stayed unmatched. CDR3 nucleotide sequence: TGCGCCAGCAGCCAAGATACCGCCCAGGGGGCAACTAATGAAAAACTGTTTTTT. Its translation is CASSQDTAQGATNEKLFF.

The rearrangement joins TRBV9 to TRBJ2-3, with TRBD2 as a possible D gene (6 bases). The CDR3 consists of 15 residues. The V gene's germline CDR1 is SGDLS and CDR2 YYNGEE. Deletions cut 3 bases from V and 2 bases from J, with 13 bases between. CDR3 in DNA: TGTGCCAGCAGCGAGTCCGGGACTCCCACAGATACGCAGTATTTT. Protein sequence: CASSESGTPTDTQYF.

The J gene is TRBJ2-5, the V gene TRBV4-1; 9 nucleotides line up with TRBD2. This CDR3 spans 14 amino acids. J was trimmed by 4 bases and V by 0 bases; bases with no gene match: 0. CDR1 is MGHRA, CDR2 YSYEKL, per germline. The CDR3 sequence: CASSQELAGETQYF. CDR3 DNA sequence: TGCGCCAGCAGCCAAGAACTAGCGGGAGAGACCCAGTACTTC.

This chain connects TRBV14 to TRBJ2-3; tentatively, D is TRBD1 (6 bases). This CDR3 region has 13 residues. CDR1 is SGHDN and CDR2 is FVKESK in the germline V gene. The V and J ends lost 3 bases and 5 bases respectively, with 9 bases between them. In DNA, the CDR3 is TGTGCCAGCAGCCATGCCAGGGGAGATACGCAGTATTTT. Translating gives CASSHARGDTQYF.

Concerning this clone: This sample includes further DNA sequences coding for the same CDR3. This chain links TRBV6-5 with TRBJ2-7, with 10 bases that match TRBD2. In germline, CDR1 is MNHEY, CDR2 SVGAGI. V gave up 5 bases and J gave up 5 bases; unmatched junction bases: 6. This CDR3 contains 14 residues. The CDR3 loop is CASSKGTSDNEQYF. CDR3 DNA: TGTGCCAGCAGTAAAGGGACTAGCGACAACGAGCAGTACTTC.

The gene calls are TRBV6-5 and TRBJ2-3, with 7 bases that match TRBD2. The CDR3 consists of 15 residues. J gave up 5 bases and V 5 bases, and 10 bases lay outside the gene matches. The germline CDR1 and CDR2 sequences are MNHEY and SVGAGI. DNA of the CDR3: TGTGCCAGCAGTCACCGACTAGCAAGGGGAGATACGCAGTATTTT. It yields the protein CASSHRLARGDTQYF.

The rearrangement uses TRBV5-5 and TRBJ2-7, with D tentatively TRBD1 (6 bases). CDR3 length equals 15 residues. Germline loops: CDR1 SGHKS, CDR2 YYEKEE (reference sequence). V was cut by 4 bases and J by 6 bases, with 20 bases left in between. The CDR3: CASSTQSTGLSEQYF. CDR3 DNA: TGTGCCAGCAGCACTCAATCTACAGGGCTTAGCGAGCAGTACTTC.

This rearrangement joins TRBV4-1 to TRBJ2-7, with D maybe TRBD2 (6 bases). This CDR3 has 15 residues. In germline, CDR1 is MGHRA, CDR2 YSYEKL. V was pared by 3 bases and J by 2 bases, with 14 bases between. CDR3 loop: CASSHKRDSPYEQYF. In nucleotides, the CDR3 is TGCGCCAGCAGCCACAAACGGGACTCACCCTACGAGCAGTACTTC.

This clone was counted between two and nine times. The chain recombines TRBV30 with TRBJ2-3; a possible D gene is TRBD2 (5 bases). The CDR3 is 14 residues long. Germline values: CDR1 GTSNPN, CDR2 SVGIG (reference sequence). The germline V and J ends were trimmed by 4 bases and 2 bases, with 13 bases remaining between them. Here the CDR3 reads CAWTSQRYTDTQYF. In DNA form, the CDR3 reads TGTGCCTGGACCTCACAGCGGTACACAGATACGCAGTATTTT. Looking up the rest from reference TRBV30 and TRBJ2-3 gives the full variable domain: SQTIHQWPATLVQPVGSPLSLECTVEGTSNPNLYWYRQAAGRGLQLLFYSVGIGQISSEVPQNLSASRPQDRQFILSSKKLLLSDSGFYLCAWTSQRYTDTQYFGPGTRLTVL.

For the CDR3, the DNA is TGCGCCAGCAGCTTGGCGGGGAGAGGGCAGCCCCAGCATTTT. It yields the protein CASSLAGRGQPQHF. This rearrangement joins TRBV5-1 to TRBJ1-5; no reliable D call. Germline assignment: CDR1 SGHRS and CDR2 YFSETQ. V shed 0 bases and J shed 7 bases, with 11 bases lying between them. The CDR3 runs to 14 residues.

The chain combines TRBV18 with TRBJ2-7, with no clear D. Trimming pared 3 bases from V and 0 bases from J, leaving 9 bases between. Looked up from germline, CDR1 is KGHSH and CDR2 is LQKENI. The CDR3 runs 14 residues. The CDR3 reads CASSPPSYSYEQYF. The CDR3 region has the DNA TGTGCCAGCTCACCTCCCAGTTACTCCTACGAGCAGTACTTC.

The CDR3 sequence: CSVDPDYGYTF. In nucleotides, the CDR3 is TGCAGCGTTGACCCAGACTATGGCTACACCTTC. The rearrangement links TRBV29-1 to TRBJ1-2, with no clear D. CDR1 and CDR2 (germline): SQVTM, ANQGSEA. The CDR3 runs to 11 residues. V dropped 3 bases and J dropped 3 bases, with 5 bases sitting between them.

The gene calls are TRBV25-1 and TRBJ2-1; D is ambiguous. The germline gives CDR1 MGHDK, CDR2 SYGVNS. This CDR3 is 14 amino acids long. Trimming stripped 3 bases from V and 2 bases from J, with 8 bases between. The CDR3 coding sequence is TGTGCCAGCAGTGAGGTAGCTGCCTACAATGAGCAGTTCTTC. Its protein product is CASSEVAAYNEQFF.

The V gene is TRBV27, the J gene TRBJ2-5; 10 nucleotides align to TRBD2. The CDR3 loop spans 16 amino acids. V lost 2 bases to trimming and J lost 2 bases; unmatched junction nucleotides: 5. Germline V CDR1 and CDR2: MNHEY, SMNVEV (reference sequence). The CDR3 DNA sequence: TGTGCCAGCAGTTTAGGGCTACTAGCGGGGCAAGAGACCCAGTACTTC. It codes for CASSLGLLAGQETQYF.

Here the CDR3 reads CASSQGLAGNPAYNEQFF. Written as DNA, the CDR3 is TGTGCCAGCAGCCAAGGACTAGCGGGAAACCCTGCCTACAATGAGCAGTTCTTC. This chain links TRBV4-2 with TRBJ2-1; 11 bases match TRBD2. The CDR3 contains 18 residues. V gave up 1 base and J gave up 2 bases; unmatched junction bases: 7. CDR1 and CDR2 (germline): LGHNA, YNFKEQ.

The chain recombines TRBV5-4 with TRBJ2-7; 11 bases map to TRBD1. The V and J ends lost 5 bases and 1 base, in that order; junction bases with no gene match: 14. Germline loops: CDR1 SGHNT, CDR2 YYREEE (reference sequence). The CDR3 is 18 residues long. Here the CDR3 DNA reads TGTGCCAGCAGGGATGGACTACTGGGACAGGGGGGTTCCTACGAGCAGTACTTC. Translating gives CASRDGLLGQGGSYEQYF. The full variable domain, in which reference TRBV5-4 and TRBJ2-7 provide the parts outside the CDR3, is ETGVTQSPTHLIKTRGQQVTLRCSSQSGHNTVSWYQQALGQGPQFIFQYYREEENGRGNFPPRFSGLQFPNYSSELNVNALELDDSALYLCASRDGLLGQGGSYEQYFGPGTRLTVT.

The chain joins TRBV4-1 to TRBJ1-4; D is uncertain. V lost 4 bases to trimming and J lost 7 bases, with 19 bases between them. CDR1 MGHRA and CDR2 YSYEKL come from the germline V gene. The CDR3 is 16 residues long. This CDR3 reads CASSRKITSRGEKLFF. CDR3 in DNA: TGCGCCAGCAGCCGGAAGATTACTTCTCGGGGTGAAAAACTGTTTTTT.

This sequence joins TRBV28 and TRBJ2-7, with 8 bases that match TRBD2. The ends lost 3 bases at V and 2 bases at J; junction bases unmatched: 3. The CDR3 totals 14 residues. CDR1 MDHEN and CDR2 SYDVKM come from the germline V gene. CDR3 nucleotide sequence: TGTGCCAGCAGTTTTGGTAGCGGGGCCTACGAGCAGTACTTC. Translating gives CASSFGSGAYEQYF. The full variable domain, completed using reference TRBV28 and TRBJ2-7, is DVKVTQSSRYLVKRTGEKVFLECVQDMDHENMFWYRQDPGLGLRLIYFSYDVKMKEKGDIPEGYSVSREKKERFSLILESASTNQTSMYLCASSFGSGAYEQYFGPGTRLTVT.

The genes are TRBV4-1 and TRBJ1-2; D uncertain. The V gene lost 1 base and the J gene lost 10 bases, with 13 bases spanning the gap. Germline assignment: CDR1 MGHRA and CDR2 YSYEKL. This CDR3 contains 13 residues. The CDR3 bases are TGCGCCAGCAGCCAAGTGTCCTATAGTACCTACACCTTC. Its translation: CASSQVSYSTYTF.

The chain joins TRBV19 to TRBJ1-2, with 7 bases that match TRBD1. This CDR3 region has 14 residues. J lost 3 bases, V lost 3 bases, and 4 bases had no gene match. The germline CDR1 and CDR2 sequences are LNHDA and SQIVND (reference sequence). The CDR3 loop is CASSITGTDYGYTF. Written as DNA, the CDR3 is TGTGCCAGTAGTATTACCGGGACAGACTATGGCTACACCTTC.